One sample yielded the 7 T cell receptor delta chains listed below, sequenced in a study of gamma-delta T cells after stem cell transplantation. TCRdb re-analyzed the RT-PCR reads via CATT. The sample consists of about 2,300 delta-chain clones, roughly 5.5% of them appearing once. The source material was gamma-delta T cells. The source of these receptors is a human donor. It is not recorded whose cells these are; they may come from a transplant donor.

This clone is deemed medium-sized (0.01 to 0.1%). The chain joins TRDV2 to TRDJ1; D gene uncertain. This CDR3 is 14 amino acids long. Trimming shortened V by 0 bases and J by 1 base, and 8 bases separated the two germline ends. In germline, CDR1 is GEAIGNYY, CDR2 EKD. CDR3 in amino acids: CACDTITTTDKLIF. The CDR3 nucleotides read TGTGCCTGTGACACCATTACGACCACCGATAAACTCATCTTT.

Comment on this clone: The TCRdb protein comes from a much larger clone and disagrees with this DNA's translation at residue 13, likely due to a read error; the protein given here is derived from the DNA. The V gene is TRDV2, the J gene TRDJ3, with TRDD3 matching 8 bases. The CDR3 length is 19 residues. From germline, CDR1 is GEAIGNYY and CDR2 EKD. CDR3 nucleotides: TGTGCCTGTGATGACACTGGGGGGCCAAGCTCCTGGGGCACCCGACAGATGTTTTTC. Amino acids: CACDDTGGPSSWGTRQMFF.

This clone turned up a few times. TCRdb pairs this DNA with a much larger clone's protein that differs at residue 6, likely a read error; the protein shown was translated from the DNA. The V call is TRDV2, the J call TRDJ1, with TRDD3 matching 13 bases. Looked up from germline, CDR1 is GEAIGNYY and CDR2 is EKD. The trim removed 3 bases at V and 2 bases at J, leaving 5 bases unmatched. CDR3 size: 16 residues. The CDR3 reads CACDSPLGDTTDKLIF. The DNA for the CDR3 is TGTGCCTGTGACTCCCCACTGGGGGATACGACCGATAAACTCATCTTT.

Concerning this clone: A much larger clone differs from this one at a single base, so this may be a read error. The chain links TRDV2 to TRDJ1; D gene ambiguous. The V gene lost 0 bases and the J gene lost 0 bases, with 10 bases spanning the gap. Germline CDR1 GEAIGNYY, CDR2 EKD. The CDR3 covers 15 residues. CDR3 sequence reads: CACDTVERDTDKLIF. Here the CDR3 DNA reads TGTGCCTGTGACACCGTGGAGAGAGACACCGATAAACTCATCTTT.

As concerns this clone: This DNA translates differently at residue 4 from the TCRdb protein, which is that of a much larger clone; a read error is likely, and the protein shown is the DNA's own translation. The chain links TRDV2 to TRDJ1; 7 positions match TRDD3. The CDR3 sequence is 19 residues long. Looked up from germline, CDR1 is GEAIGNYY and CDR2 is EKD. The J segment lost 0 bases and the V segment lost 5 bases, leaving 20 bases of the junction unmatched. The CDR3 DNA is TGTGCCTGTGGCAGGGTCTCGACTGGGGTCTACACGTACACCGATAAACTCATCTTT. Protein product: CACGRVSTGVYTYTDKLIF.

A few counts support this clone. V gene TRDV2 combines with J gene TRDJ1; 7 bases align to TRDD3. The CDR3 loop spans 19 amino acids. Per the germline V gene, CDR1 is GEAIGNYY and CDR2 is EKD. The V gene end was trimmed by 3 bases and the J gene end by 7 bases; junction bases not matched to a gene: 25. CDR3: CACDGLLGTPDKEVGKLIF. CDR3 nucleotides: TGTGCCTGTGACGGGTTACTGGGGACGCCGGATAAAGAAGTAGGTAAACTCATCTTT.

Concerning this clone: A read error is the likely source, as a far larger clone sits one nucleotide away. This sample includes further DNA sequences coding for the same CDR3. The chain employs TRDV2 and TRDJ1; 11 bases fit TRDD3. Germline-derived CDR1 and CDR2 are GEAIGNYY and EKD. The CDR3 extends over 15 amino acids. The CDR3 DNA follows: TGTGCCTGTGACGAAGTGGGGGATACGAGCGATAAGCTCATCTTT. It is translated as CACDEVGDTSDKLIF.